These T cell receptor beta chains were read from a single sample in a study of response to subunit inactivated influenza vaccine. TCRdb re-called the RT-PCR reads through MiXCR, storing one row per CDR3 protein. The sample has about 180,000 distinct CDR3 sequences; around 9.2% are singletons. Specimen: non-naive T cells sorted from PBMCs, collected on the day of vaccination. These receptors all stem from a man over 45 who received an inactivated influenza vaccine. Each CDR3 is given with its conserved first and last residue. The D gene is left open where the match is weak. Size tells how often a clone was seen (once, few, many) or the class of an expanded clone, and some rows leave it out.

j_gene | v_gene | d_gene | len | abundance | CDR3nt | CDR3aa
TRBJ2-7 | TRBV28 | TRBD1 | 17 | few | TGTGCCAGCAGTTTACTCCGACAGGGGCTGAGAAGCTACGAGCAGTACTTC | CASSLLRQGLRSYEQYF
TRBJ2-5 | TRBV7-3 | NA | 13 | NA | TGTGCCAGCAGCCAGACATTGGGGCAGGCCCAGTACTTC | CASSQTLGQAQYF
TRBJ1-1 | TRBV9 | NA | 14 | NA | TGTGCCAGCAGCGTATCCAGGGGCGACACTGAAGCTTTCTTT | CASSVSRGDTEAFF
TRBJ2-3 | TRBV20-1 | NA | 13 | many | TGCAGTGCTCTACTCGACCGCACAGATACGCAGTATTTT | CSALLDRTDTQYF
TRBJ1-1 | TRBV6-5 | NA | 16 | NA | TGTGCCAGCAGTTTCGGAGTAAGGGTGCCGCGGACTGAAGCTTTCTTT | CASSFGVRVPRTEAFF
TRBJ1-1 | TRBV7-9 | TRBD1 | 16 | NA | TGTGCCAGCAGCCAACAGGGGGGCAGAATGAACACTGAAGCTTTCTTT | CASSQQGGRMNTEAFF
TRBJ1-6 | TRBV11-2 | NA | 14 | few | TGTGCCAGCAGCACCGACAGTGCTGGTTCACCCCTCCACTTT | CASSTDSAGSPLHF
TRBJ1-2 | TRBV12-3/TRBV12-4 | NA | 13 | many | TGTGCCAGCAGTCCCTCGGAGGGAGGTGGCTACACCTTC | CASSPSEGGGYTF
TRBJ2-7 | TRBV11-3 | NA | 17 | once | TGTGCCAGCAGCTTAGATCTAGTGGGACAAGCTCGTGGCGAGCAGTACTTC | CASSLDLVGQARGEQYF
TRBJ2-3 | TRBV7-2 | TRBD2 | 16 | few | TGTGCCAGCAGCCCTAAAAGCGGGGGAGGACCAGATACGCAGTATTTT | CASSPKSGGGPDTQYF
TRBJ1-2 | TRBV6-2/TRBV6-3 | NA | 17 | NA | TGTGCCAGCAGTGACACCGGGACACGGGGATCGACCTATGGCTACACCTTC | CASSDTGTRGSTYGYTF
TRBJ2-5 | TRBV2 | TRBD2 | 15 | NA | TGTGCCAGCAGTAAACTAGCGGGGGCGAAAGGGACCCAGTACTTC | CASSKLAGAKGTQYF
TRBJ2-7 | TRBV18 | NA | 14 | NA | TGTGCCAGCTCAGACTACTCGGGATACTACGAGCAGTACTTC | CASSDYSGYYEQYF
TRBJ2-5 | TRBV15 | NA | 16 | NA | TGTGCCACCAGCAGAGATAGAGGCTACCGGAGCGGGACCCAGTACTTC | CATSRDRGYRSGTQYF
TRBJ2-5 | TRBV20-1 | NA | 15 | few | TGCAGTGCTAGAGCGGGGGGCGTTCGGCAAGAGACCCAGTACTTC | CSARAGGVRQETQYF
TRBJ2-6 | TRBV11-2 | TRBD2 | 17 | few | TGTGCCAGCAGCTTGCGGGGGGTCCTCTCTGGGGCCAACGTCCTGACTTTC | CASSLRGVLSGANVLTF
TRBJ2-1 | TRBV19 | TRBD2 | 15 | NA | TGTGCCAGTAACCAGGGACTAGGCTCCTACAATGAGCAGTTCTTC | CASNQGLGSYNEQFF
TRBJ2-7 | TRBV11-2 | NA | 16 | NA | TGTGCCAGCAGCCCCGCCGGGTTCCCGGTCGTCTACGAGCAGTACTTC | CASSPAGFPVVYEQYF
TRBJ1-6 | TRBV20-1 | NA | 18 | NA | TGCAGTGCTAGAGAGGACATGAGAACCAGCTCCTATAATTCACCCCTCCACTTT | CSAREDMRTSSYNSPLHF
TRBJ2-5 | TRBV20-1 | NA | 12 | few | TGCAGTGCTAGAGTCGGGGGCGAGACCCAGTACTTC | CSARVGGETQYF
TRBJ1-1 | TRBV29-1 | NA | 11 | many | TGCAGCGTTTTCAGTAACGCTGAAGCTTTCTTT | CSVFSNAEAFF
TRBJ1-5 | TRBV20-1 | NA | 14 | few | TGCAGTGCTAGAACTTTGGGGAACGATCAGCCCCAGCATTTT | CSARTLGNDQPQHF
TRBJ1-1 | TRBV6-5 | NA | 12 | few | TGTGCCAGCAGCCGGATAAACGCTGAAGCTTTCTTT | CASSRINAEAFF
TRBJ2-3 | TRBV3-1 | TRBD2 | 18 | NA | TGTGCCAGCAGCCAACAGGGACTAGCGGGAGGGCCGACAGATACGCAGTATTTT | CASSQQGLAGGPTDTQYF
TRBJ1-5 | TRBV7-2 | NA | 16 | NA | TGTGCCAGCAGCTTGTTTTCAACTACCAGCAATCAGCCCCAGCATTTT | CASSLFSTTSNQPQHF
TRBJ2-1 | TRBV7-9 | TRBD2 | 16 | many | TGTGCCAGCAGCTTACTAGCGGGGGGCCCGATCGATGAGCAGTTCTTC | CASSLLAGGPIDEQFF
TRBJ2-7 | TRBV11-2 | TRBD2 | 15 | few | TGTGCCAGCAGCTTTCGCGGGGGGGCCTCCTACGAGCAGTACTTC | CASSFRGGASYEQYF
TRBJ1-6 | TRBV27 | NA | 17 | many | TGTGCCAGCAAAGTAGGAACGGTCTTCTCCTATAATTCACCCCTCCACTTT | CASKVGTVFSYNSPLHF
TRBJ1-3 | TRBV29-1 | NA | 18 | many | TGCAGCGTTGAAGGCATTCCGTCCGAACCTTTCTCTGGAAACACCATATATTTT | CSVEGIPSEPFSGNTIYF
TRBJ2-5 | TRBV7-9 | TRBD2 | 14 | NA | TGTGCCAGCAGCTCGGGAGGGCTGCAAGAGACCCAGTACTTC | CASSSGGLQETQYF
TRBJ2-7 | TRBV2 | NA | 13 | NA | TGTGCCAGCAGTGTGGGCGGATACTACGAGCAGTACTTC | CASSVGGYYEQYF
TRBJ2-4 | TRBV20-1 | TRBD1 | 16 | NA | TGCAGTGCTAGAGATTCCGGGACAGTAGCCAAAAACATTCAGTACTTC | CSARDSGTVAKNIQYF